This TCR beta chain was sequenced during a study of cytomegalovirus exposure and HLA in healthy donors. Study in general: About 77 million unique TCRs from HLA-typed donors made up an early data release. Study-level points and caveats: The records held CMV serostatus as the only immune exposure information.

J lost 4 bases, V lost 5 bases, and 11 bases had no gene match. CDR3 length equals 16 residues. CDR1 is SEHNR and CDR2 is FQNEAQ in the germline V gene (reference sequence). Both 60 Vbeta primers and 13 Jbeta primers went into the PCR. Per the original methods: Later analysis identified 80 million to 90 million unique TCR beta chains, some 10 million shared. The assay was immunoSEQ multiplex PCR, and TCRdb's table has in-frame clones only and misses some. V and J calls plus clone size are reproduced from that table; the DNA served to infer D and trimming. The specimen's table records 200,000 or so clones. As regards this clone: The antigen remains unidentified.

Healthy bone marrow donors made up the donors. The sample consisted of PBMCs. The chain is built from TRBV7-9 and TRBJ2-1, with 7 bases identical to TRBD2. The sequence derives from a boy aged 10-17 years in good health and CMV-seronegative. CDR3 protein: CASSQKGLAVYNEQFF. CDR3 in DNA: TGTGCCAGCAGCCAAAAGGGCCTAGCGGTGTACAATGAGCAGTTCTTC. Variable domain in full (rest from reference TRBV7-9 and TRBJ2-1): DTGVSQNPRHKITKRGQNVTFRCDPISEHNRLYWYRQTLGQGPEFLTYFQNEAQLEKSRLLSDRFSAERPKGSFSTLEIQRTEQGDSAMYLCASSQKGLAVYNEQFFGPGTRLTVL.